This T cell receptor (beta chain) was obtained from a study of T-cell memory formation after mild COVID-19. Study background: Across donors, TCR clusters were largely donor specific.

After 5'RACE with constant-segment primers, TCR alpha and TCR beta cDNA libraries carrying sample barcodes and UMIs were obtained. TCRdb used MiXCR to reprocess the 5' RACE reads, holding one entry per CDR3 protein. The sample yields tens of thousands of distinct CDR3 sequences, about 12% seen once. The sample holds a few counts of this clonotype. Antigen unknown. The germline gives CDR1 SGDLS, CDR2 YYNGEE. Trimming stripped 3 bases from V and 3 bases from J, with 13 bases between. The CDR3 totals 14 residues. Study-wide results and limits: Still unconfirmed is whether the second-wave clones peaking on day 37 recognized SARS-CoV-2. Mostly located in CM and EM were contracting CD4+ clones, with contracting CD8+ clones located in EMRA.

This receptor was identified in an adult woman who had mild COVID-19 (a few samples of this study predate the infection). Cell type and time point are not known. The chain joins TRBV9 to TRBJ2-7, with D perhaps being TRBD1 or TRBD2 (5 bases each). Material for sequencing was PBMCs or a T cell subset sorted from them (not recorded which). DNA of the CDR3: TGTGCCAGCAGCGGCCGGGACGGTGTCTACGAGCAGTACTTC. Translation: CASSGRDGVYEQYF.